Listed here are 18 T cell receptor beta chains from one sample, sequenced in a study of OX40 agonist ivuxolimab in advanced cancers. The data were produced by immunoSEQ multiplex PCR, yet TCRdb's version contains in-frame clones alone and is incomplete. The table shows 50,000 to 65,000 clones, with about 89% occurring only once. Sequencing was performed on CD4+ or CD8+ T cells sorted from blood, taken in a trial of the OX40 agonist ivuxolimab. These receptors were taken from an adult with an advanced solid tumor such as melanoma, head and neck, liver or kidney cancer.

V gene TRBV4-1 combines with J gene TRBJ2-6; D unclear. Per the germline V gene, CDR1 is MGHRA and CDR2 is YSYEKL. CDR3 size: 18 residues. The V gene lost 0 bases and the J gene lost 0 bases, with 12 bases spanning the gap. CDR3 in amino acids: CASSQDYFMSSGANVLTF. CDR3 sequence (DNA): TGCGCCAGCAGCCAAGATTATTTTATGTCCTCTGGGGCCAACGTCCTGACTTTC.

The chain combines TRBV5-6 with TRBJ1-2, with D unresolved. The CDR3 is made up of 11 amino acids. V was trimmed by 3 bases and J by 5 bases, leaving 5 bases between them. Germline V CDR1 and CDR2: SGHDT, YYEEEE. CDR3 coding DNA: TGTGCCAGCAGCTCAGGTTATGGCTACACCTTC. This codes for CASSSGYGYTF.

The chain links TRBV15 to TRBJ1-1; D is unresolved. V was pared by 4 bases and J by 1 base, with 10 bases between. CDR1 is LNHNV and CDR2 is YYDKDF in the germline V gene (reference sequence). The CDR3 runs 14 residues. The CDR3 sequence: CATSTPTENTEAFF. The CDR3 DNA sequence: TGTGCCACCAGCACACCGACGGAGAACACTGAAGCTTTCTTT.

The V gene is TRBV6-1, the J gene TRBJ1-3; D perhaps matches TRBD1 (5 bases). Germline loops: CDR1 MNHNS, CDR2 SASEGT. V gave up 9 bases and J gave up 4 bases, with 19 bases separating them. This CDR3 region has 15 residues. The CDR3 reads CASVVGAAEGNTIYF. The DNA of the CDR3 is TGTGCCAGTGTCGTAGGGGCAGCCGAAGGAAACACCATATATTTT.

A single count supports this clone. The chain couples TRBV6-6 to TRBJ2-1, with D possibly TRBD2 on 6 matching bases. The CDR3 contains 14 residues. Trimming pared 5 bases from V and 1 base from J, leaving 9 bases between. Germline lookup yields CDR1 MNHNY and CDR2 SVGAGI (reference sequence). The DNA of the CDR3 is TGTGCCAGCAGTCGGGGGAGGTCCTACAATGAGCAGTTCTTC. The encoded protein is CASSRGRSYNEQFF.

This clone was detected once. This sequence joins TRBV18 and TRBJ1-4; D gene uncertain. Germline CDR1 reads KGHSH; CDR2 reads LQKENI. The CDR3 is 13 residues long. Trimming took off 3 bases at V and 8 bases at J, with 10 bases between the two ends. The CDR3 bases are TGTGCCAGCTCACCGGGCTTGGGGGAAAAACTGTTTTTT. Protein: CASSPGLGEKLFF.

This clone is a singleton in its sample. Written as DNA, the CDR3 is TGTGCCAGCAGCGGAGCGGACAGGAGAGAAGAGACCCAGTACTTC. This translates into CASSGADRREETQYF. V usage is TRBV11-1 and J usage is TRBJ2-5, with 7 positions matching TRBD1. This CDR3 has 15 residues. V lost 5 bases, J lost 3 bases, and 9 bases stayed unmatched. The germline CDR1 and CDR2 sequences are SGHAT and FQDESV (reference sequence).

This chain uses TRBV7-3 with TRBJ1-5; tentatively, D is TRBD1 (6 bases). Trimming stripped 5 bases from V and 6 bases from J, with 11 bases between. CDR3 length: 13 amino acids. The germline V gene encodes CDR1 SGHTA and CDR2 FQGTGA. The CDR3 nucleotides read TGTGCCAGCAGCCGACAGGTCGGTCAGCCCCAGCATTTT. It is translated as CASSRQVGQPQHF.

The rearrangement joins TRBV2 to TRBJ2-3; tentative D call: TRBD2 (7 bases). The V and J ends lost 7 bases and 5 bases respectively, with 16 bases between them. The CDR3 runs to 14 residues. In germline, CDR1 is SNHLY, CDR2 FYNNEI. The CDR3, as DNA: TGTGCCAGCAACCCGGGGGGCAGAGGAGATACGCAGTATTTT. Its translation: CASNPGGRGDTQYF.

The chain employs TRBV5-4 and TRBJ1-2, with TRBD1 matching over 7 bases. CDR1 and CDR2 from the germline V gene are SGHNT and YYREEE (reference sequence). This CDR3 region has 14 residues. Losses at the gene ends were 0 bases for V and 4 bases for J; bases not matched to a gene: 3. For the CDR3, the DNA is TGTGCCAGCAGCTTGGTGCCAGGGGGCTATGGCTACACCTTC. Translated, it gives CASSLVPGGYGYTF.

The chain has TRBV5-1 and TRBJ2-5; D is unclear. The CDR3 is made up of 14 amino acids. Trimming shortened V by 0 bases and J by 5 bases, and 11 bases separated the two germline ends. Germline-derived CDR1 and CDR2 are SGHRS and YFSETQ. The CDR3 nucleotides are TGCGCCAGCAGCTTGGAAGGATTATGGGAGACCCAGTACTTC. Amino acids: CASSLEGLWETQYF. Combining the CDR3 with reference TRBV5-1 and TRBJ2-5 gives the whole variable domain KAGVTQTPRYLIKTRGQQVTLSCSPISGHRSVSWYQQTPGQGLQFLFEYFSETQRNKGNFPGRFSGRQFSNSRSEMNVSTLELGDSALYLCASSLEGLWETQYFGPGTRLLVL.

The chain couples TRBV6-5 to TRBJ1-1; 7 nucleotides line up with TRBD1. V was pared by 6 bases and J by 5 bases, with 9 bases of the junction left unmatched. The CDR3 loop spans 14 amino acids. Germline CDR1 MNHEY, CDR2 SVGAGI. CDR3 sequence reads: CASRSQGVGTEAFF. CDR3 nucleotides: TGTGCCAGCAGATCGCAGGGGGTTGGAACTGAAGCTTTCTTT.

The chain combines TRBV18 with TRBJ2-1; D unclear. CDR3 size: 13 residues. The germline V and J ends were trimmed by 0 bases and 8 bases, with 8 bases remaining between them. From germline, CDR1 is KGHSH and CDR2 LQKENI. This chain's CDR3 is CASSPPNIDEQFF. CDR3 nucleotides: TGTGCCAGCTCACCACCGAATATCGATGAGCAGTTCTTC.

The chain combines TRBV27 with TRBJ2-3; TRBD2 aligns across 13 bases. CDR3 size: 18 residues. The J segment lost 3 bases and the V segment lost 6 bases, leaving 12 bases of the junction unmatched. Germline V CDR1 and CDR2: MNHEY, SMNVEV (reference sequence). CDR3 bases: TGTGCCAGCAGGACTACTAGCGGGAGGGCCCGGAGGACAGATACGCAGTATTTT. Residues: CASRTTSGRARRTDTQYF.

This chain uses TRBV7-3 with TRBJ2-1; 8 nucleotides match TRBD1. Germline trimming cut 5 bases from V and 2 bases from J; bases unmatched to any gene: 5. Looked up from germline, CDR1 is SGHTA and CDR2 is FQGTGA. CDR3 length equals 15 residues. The CDR3 loop reads CASSEDREPYNEQFF. The DNA for the CDR3 is TGTGCCAGCAGCGAGGACAGGGAACCCTACAATGAGCAGTTCTTC. Based on the CDR3 plus reference TRBV7-3 and TRBJ2-1, the full variable domain is GAGVSQTPSNKVTEKGKYVELRCDPISGHTALYWYRQSLGQGPEFLIYFQGTGAADDSGLPNDRFFAVRPEGSVSTLKIQRTERGDSAVYLCASSEDREPYNEQFFGPGTRLTVL.

V usage is TRBV10-3 and J usage is TRBJ2-6, with 8 bases fitting TRBD1. V lost 4 bases and J lost 0; bases outside the gene matches: 8. The length of the CDR3 is 18 residues. From germline, CDR1 is ENHRY and CDR2 SYGVKD. CDR3 sequence: CAISGKGQANSGANVLTF. CDR3 bases: TGTGCCATCAGTGGTAAGGGACAGGCAAACTCTGGGGCCAACGTCCTGACTTTC.

The CDR3 DNA reads as TGCGCCAGCAGCCCCGCGCGAGCAGGGCCAGCAGATACGCAGTATTTT. Translated, it gives CASSPARAGPADTQYF. The gene calls are TRBV4-1 and TRBJ2-3, with D possibly TRBD1 on 5 matching bases. Germline V gene data show CDR1 as MGHRA and CDR2 as YSYEKL. Trimming removed 4 bases at V and 4 bases at J, with 18 bases between. The CDR3 contains 16 residues.

The chain couples TRBV15 to TRBJ2-1, with D perhaps given as TRBD1 or TRBD2 (5 bases each). CDR1 and CDR2 from the germline V gene are LNHNV and YYDKDF (reference sequence). The CDR3 loop spans 13 amino acids. Deletions cut 0 bases from V and 8 bases from J, with 8 bases between. CDR3 loop: CATSRDVGDEQFF. In nucleotides, the CDR3 is TGTGCCACCAGCAGAGATGTGGGGGATGAGCAGTTCTTC.